The 32 T cell receptor beta chains reported below all come from one sample, sequenced in a study of identical twins. TCRdb reprocessed the 5' RACE reads with MiXCR, giving one entry per CDR3 protein. This sample has fewer than 650,000 distinct CDR3 sequences, with more than 9% found just once. Another study also made use of these data, one on yellow fever vaccine responses in identical twins.

Sequences were obtained from PBMCs. The receptors stem from a young woman in good health.

The chain is built from TRBV9 and TRBJ2-5, with TRBD2 matching over 9 bases. With 0 bases clipped from V and 3 bases from J, the junction kept 3 bases outside the gene matches. CDR1 is SGDLS, CDR2 YYNGEE, per germline. This CDR3 has 15 amino acids. CDR3 coding DNA: TGTGCCAGCAGCGTAGATAGCGGGGGAAAAGAGACCCAGTACTTC. Translated: CASSVDSGGKETQYF. Full variable domain (outside the CDR3, taken from reference TRBV9 and TRBJ2-5): DSGVTQTPKHLITATGQRVTLRCSPRSGDLSVYWYQQSLDQGLQFLIQYYNGEERAKGNILERFSAQQFPDLHSELNLSSLELGDSALYFCASSVDSGGKETQYFGPGTRLLVL.

The chain employs TRBV5-1 and TRBJ2-1, with 7 positions matching TRBD1. The germline gives CDR1 SGHRS, CDR2 YFSETQ. This CDR3 is 15 amino acids long. Trimming took 3 bases from V and 4 from J; bases not matched to a gene: 7. The CDR3 nucleotides are TGCGCCAGCAGCTCCCGGGACAGATTATACAATGAGCAGTTCTTC. This encodes CASSSRDRLYNEQFF.

The V and J genes are TRBV6-1 and TRBJ2-6; perhaps TRBD2 as D (5 bases). Germline V gene data show CDR1 as MNHNS and CDR2 as SASEGT. This CDR3 is built from 13 residues. V was cut by 7 bases and J by 9 bases, with 13 bases left in between. The CDR3 DNA follows: TGTGCCAGCACCAACCGGGGTATCAACGTCCTGACTTTC. Protein product: CASTNRGINVLTF.

This clonotype has only a few counts. The chain recombines TRBV29-1 with TRBJ2-7; the match to TRBD1 covers 7 bases. J lost 3 bases, V lost 0 bases, and 8 bases had no gene match. Germline CDR1 and CDR2: SQVTM and ANQGSEA. CDR3 length: 15 amino acids. In DNA, the CDR3 is TGCAGCGTTGAAGAGGGGAGAGGGGGCCTCTACGAGCAGTACTTC. Residues: CSVEEGRGGLYEQYF.

This clonotype was detected many times. The chain joins TRBV4-3 to TRBJ2-1, with D tentatively TRBD1 or TRBD2 (6 bases each). Germline values: CDR1 LGHNA, CDR2 YSLEER. Trimming pared 1 base from V and 4 bases from J, leaving 11 bases between. CDR3 length equals 15 residues. The DNA of the CDR3 is TGCGCCAGCAGCCAAGTCCGGGGGCCTTACAATGAGCAGTTCTTC. Translated: CASSQVRGPYNEQFF.

Remarks on this clonotype: This may be a read error: a much more frequent sequence differs by one nucleotide. This is likely a read error, given that the CDR3 carries no conserved phenylalanine or tryptophan at its end. In DNA form, the CDR3 reads TGCAGTGCTAGACCCACCGGGACTACAGATACGCAGTATCTT. Translation: CSARPTGTTDTQYL. The chain combines TRBV20-1 with TRBJ2-3; D perhaps matches TRBD2 (6 bases). Trimming took off 2 bases at V and 3 bases at J, with 12 bases between the two ends. CDR1 DFQATT and CDR2 SNEGSKA come from the germline V gene (reference sequence). This CDR3 is built from 14 residues.

This chain joins TRBV14 and TRBJ1-6; D unresolved. The CDR3 totals 14 residues. Deletions cut 0 bases from V and 10 bases from J, with 10 bases between. Germline CDR1 reads SGHDN; CDR2 reads FVKESK. The CDR3 region is CASSQDMGRSPLHF. The CDR3, as DNA: TGTGCCAGCAGCCAAGATATGGGGAGGTCACCCCTCCACTTT. The whole variable domain, filled in from reference TRBV14 and TRBJ1-6, reads EAGVTQFPSHSVIEKGQTVTLRCDPISGHDNLYWYRRVMGKEIKFLLHFVKESKQDESGMPNNRFLAERTGGTYSTLKVQPAELEDSGVYFCASSQDMGRSPLHFGNGTRLTVT.

This chain joins TRBV6-2 or TRBV6-3 and TRBJ2-1; 10 bases align to TRBD2. The CDR3 covers 15 residues. Per germline, CDR1 MNHEY and CDR2 SVGEGT. The trim removed 5 bases at V and 3 bases at J, leaving 4 bases unmatched. CDR3 residues: CASSTRTSGYNEQFF. DNA for the CDR3: TGTGCCAGCAGTACCCGGACTAGCGGCTACAATGAGCAGTTCTTC.

This clonotype was counted between two and nine times. The genes are TRBV7-4 and TRBJ1-4; unclear D gene. CDR3 length equals 14 residues. Trimming took off 3 bases at V and 3 bases at J, with 8 bases between the two ends. Germline V gene lookup returns CDR1 SGHVT and CDR2 SQSDAQ. The CDR3 bases are TGTGCCAGCAGCTTGTCAGCGTCTAATGAAAAACTGTTTTTT. It specifies CASSLSASNEKLFF.

The chain carries TRBV12-5 and TRBJ2-1, with 8 bases fitting TRBD2. The CDR3 length is 15 residues. Germline CDR1 is LGHNT and CDR2 is FRNRAP. J lost 8 bases, V lost 6 bases, and 12 bases had no gene match. The CDR3 reads CASGVEAGGVYEQFF. The CDR3 DNA reads as TGTGCTAGTGGGGTTGAGGCGGGGGGCGTATATGAGCAGTTCTTC.

The genes are TRBV12-3 or TRBV12-4 and TRBJ1-4; 10 nucleotides line up with TRBD1. There are 18 residues in the CDR3. The CDR3 protein is CTISYRAGGQGLFEKLFF. The CDR3 DNA reads as TGTACCATCAGTTATAGAGCCGGGGGACAGGGGCTGTTTGAAAAACTGTTTTTT.

V and J are TRBV15 and TRBJ1-4; unclear D gene. Trimming took 7 bases from V and 8 from J, leaving 20 bases between them. The CDR3 runs 15 residues. Germline CDR1 is LNHNV and CDR2 is YYDKDF (reference sequence). DNA for the CDR3: TGTGCCACCACCCCCCGCAGCCCTTATCGAGAAAAACTGTTTTTT. Its translation is CATTPRSPYREKLFF.

The V call is TRBV29-1, the J call TRBJ1-2; a weak D match, TRBD1 (5 bases). Germline CDR1 is SQVTM and CDR2 is ANQGSEA. The V and J ends lost 2 bases and 4 bases respectively, with 17 bases between them. This CDR3 comprises 15 residues. The CDR3 sequence is CSVERDRLGGYGYTF. CDR3 sequence (DNA): TGCAGCGTTGAAAGGGACCGACTCGGAGGCTATGGCTACACCTTC.

This clonotype was observed many times. The rearrangement joins TRBV7-9 to TRBJ2-3; a weak D match, TRBD1 (5 bases). The CDR3 has 16 residues. V gave up 1 base and J gave up 1 base, with 12 bases separating them. Germline V CDR1 and CDR2: SEHNR, FQNEAQ (reference sequence). CDR3 DNA: TGTGCCAGCAGCTTAGTTTTCGGACACCGCACAGATACGCAGTATTTT. Translation gives CASSLVFGHRTDTQYF.

The V and J genes are TRBV7-6 and TRBJ2-3; D is perhaps TRBD1 or TRBD2 (8 bases each). The germline V gene encodes CDR1 SGHVS and CDR2 FNYEAQ. V was cut by 2 bases and J by 7 bases, with 31 bases left in between. The CDR3 is 20 residues long. CDR3 coding DNA: TGTGCCAGCAGCTTATTGGGCCGGGGGGGACAGGCGAACATCGAAAATACGCAGTATTTT. It specifies CASSLLGRGGQANIENTQYF.

This clonotype was recorded a few times. The chain recombines TRBV30 with TRBJ2-1; 9 bases map to TRBD2. Germline trimming cut 5 bases from V and 6 bases from J; bases unmatched to any gene: 5. The germline CDR1 and CDR2 sequences are GTSNPN and SVGIG (reference sequence). The CDR3 totals 13 residues. CDR3 in DNA: TGTGCCTGGGGGATTAGCGGGAGCAATGAGCAGTTCTTC. Its translation: CAWGISGSNEQFF.

This clonotype was picked up one time. DNA of the CDR3: TGCGCCAGCAGCTTGGGGGCAGGGATAGAGACCCAGTACTTC. As protein: CASSLGAGIETQYF. This chain joins TRBV5-1 and TRBJ2-5; TRBD1 might be the D (5 bases). Per germline, CDR1 SGHRS and CDR2 YFSETQ. This CDR3 comprises 14 residues. Deletions cut 0 bases from V and 4 bases from J, with 10 bases between. The full variable domain, its missing parts supplied by reference TRBV5-1 and TRBJ2-5, is KAGVTQTPRYLIKTRGQQVTLSCSPISGHRSVSWYQQTPGQGLQFLFEYFSETQRNKGNFPGRFSGRQFSNSRSEMNVSTLELGDSALYLCASSLGAGIETQYFGPGTRLLVL.

The chain uses TRBV9 and TRBJ2-1; possibly TRBD1 or TRBD2 for D (5 bases each). Germline CDR1 is SGDLS and CDR2 is YYNGEE. The CDR3 is 15 amino acids. Trimming stripped 0 bases from V and 0 bases from J, with 7 bases between. Here the CDR3 reads CASSVDGTSYNEQFF. Here the CDR3 DNA reads TGTGCCAGCAGCGTAGACGGGACCTCCTACAATGAGCAGTTCTTC.

The chain couples TRBV12-3 or TRBV12-4 to TRBJ2-7, with TRBD2 matching over 10 bases. CDR3 length equals 15 residues. Trimming at V came to 3 bases and at J to 7 bases, leaving 9 bases not matched to a gene. The CDR3, as DNA: TGTGCCAGCAGTTTTCTGGCTAGCGGGAGCCGGGAGCAGTACTTC. It codes for CASSFLASGSREQYF.

The rearrangement links TRBV15 to TRBJ1-1; D is unresolved. Germline lookup yields CDR1 LNHNV and CDR2 YYDKDF (reference sequence). Trimming stripped 0 bases from V and 1 base from J, with 9 bases between. The CDR3 runs to 15 residues. CDR3 DNA: TGTGCCACCAGCAGAGATCCAACGGCGAACACTGAAGCTTTCTTT. Residues: CATSRDPTANTEAFF.

This clonotype was detected ten times or more. This sequence joins TRBV7-9 and TRBJ2-2; possible D gene TRBD1, 7 bases. CDR1 and CDR2 from the germline V gene are SEHNR and FQNEAQ (reference sequence). The V end was cut by 11 bases, the J end by 1 base, with 11 bases between. CDR3 size: 13 residues. The CDR3 protein is CAGGTENTGELFF. DNA for the CDR3: TGTGCCGGAGGGACAGAGAACACCGGGGAGCTGTTTTTT.

V usage is TRBV12-5 and J usage is TRBJ2-2; D is ambiguous. Germline V gene sequence: CDR1 LGHNT, CDR2 FRNRAP. Trimming took off 9 bases at V and 0 bases at J, with 14 bases between the two ends. CDR3 length: 15 amino acids. The CDR3 DNA reads TGTGCTAGGAGTTCGAGACGAGCGAACACCGGGGAGCTGTTTTTT. The encoded protein is CARSSRRANTGELFF.

This clonotype was counted between two and nine times. The V gene is TRBV7-8, the J gene TRBJ2-3, with 13 bases that match TRBD2. V shed 1 base, J shed 1 base, and the junction held 5 bases outside the gene matches. This CDR3 spans 18 amino acids. Germline CDR1 reads SGHVS; CDR2 reads FQNEAQ. The CDR3 region has the DNA TGTGCCAGCAGCTTAGACGATACTAGCGGGGGGGGCACAGATACGCAGTATTTT. Protein sequence: CASSLDDTSGGGTDTQYF.

The rearrangement joins TRBV28 to TRBJ2-7; TRBD1 matches 12 bases. This CDR3 has 14 residues. Germline CDR1 MDHEN, CDR2 SYDVKM. J was trimmed by 7 bases and V by 6 bases; bases with no gene match: 7. The CDR3 reads CASRPGQGAREQYF. Written as DNA, the CDR3 is TGTGCCAGCAGGCCGGGACAGGGGGCGCGAGAGCAGTACTTC.

The table lists this clonotype with many counts. This sequence joins TRBV2 and TRBJ2-1; 8 nucleotides agree with TRBD2. The CDR3 runs 15 residues. V was pared by 11 bases and J by 4 bases, with 13 bases of the junction left unmatched. From germline, CDR1 is SNHLY and CDR2 FYNNEI. CDR3 bases: TGTGCCGGATGTTCGGGCGGGAGGCCTTACAATGAGCAGTTCTTC. It yields the protein CAGCSGGRPYNEQFF.

Only a few counts were recorded for this clonotype. The V call is TRBV6-1, the J call TRBJ2-7; tentatively, D is TRBD1 (5 bases). Per germline, CDR1 MNHNS and CDR2 SASEGT. The V gene lost 5 bases and the J gene lost 1 base, with 15 bases spanning the gap. The CDR3 spans 15 residues. CDR3 DNA: TGTGCCAGCAGTCCGACAGAGAAGGGTTCCTACGAGCAGTACTTC. It codes for CASSPTEKGSYEQYF.

The gene calls are TRBV6-1 and TRBJ1-1; possible D gene TRBD1, 6 bases. CDR3 length equals 16 residues. Trimming stripped 6 bases from V and 2 bases from J, with 19 bases between. Germline V gene sequence: CDR1 MNHNS, CDR2 SASEGT. The CDR3: CASSKQGGGDNTEAFF. The CDR3 DNA follows: TGTGCCAGCAGCAAACAAGGAGGGGGGGATAACACTGAAGCTTTCTTT.

The V call is TRBV14, the J call TRBJ2-7; 9 positions agree with TRBD2. The length of the CDR3 is 15 residues. V lost 1 base, J lost 6 bases, and 7 bases stayed unmatched. CDR1 and CDR2 from the germline V gene are SGHDN and FVKESK. DNA for the CDR3: TGTGCCAGCAGCCAAGTTAGCGGGAGCTTCAGCGAGCAGTACTTC. Amino acid sequence: CASSQVSGSFSEQYF.

This clonotype was seen ten or more times. This chain connects TRBV5-1 to TRBJ1-1, with D unresolved. V was trimmed by 0 bases and J by 4 bases, leaving 13 bases between them. The CDR3 is 15 residues long. The V gene's germline CDR1 is SGHRS and CDR2 YFSETQ. CDR3 region: CASSLAGVWGTEAFF. In nucleotides, the CDR3 is TGCGCCAGCAGCTTGGCTGGAGTCTGGGGCACTGAAGCTTTCTTT. Together with reference TRBV5-1 and TRBJ1-1, the CDR3 gives the full variable domain: KAGVTQTPRYLIKTRGQQVTLSCSPISGHRSVSWYQQTPGQGLQFLFEYFSETQRNKGNFPGRFSGRQFSNSRSEMNVSTLELGDSALYLCASSLAGVWGTEAFFGQGTRLTVV.

This clonotype was seen ten or more times. V and J are TRBV7-9 and TRBJ1-1; D call uncertain. The V end lost 6 bases, the J end lost 0 bases, and 5 bases lay between the germline ends. The CDR3 contains 12 residues. Germline V lookup: CDR1 SEHNR, CDR2 FQNEAQ (reference sequence). CDR3 sequence (DNA): TGTGCCAGCAGTGCCTTGAACACTGAAGCTTTCTTT. It translates to CASSALNTEAFF.

The V and J genes are TRBV6-1 and TRBJ2-1; TRBD2 matches 12 bases. Germline V gene sequence: CDR1 MNHNS, CDR2 SASEGT. The CDR3 is made up of 15 amino acids. Germline trimming cut 2 bases from V and 6 bases from J; bases unmatched to any gene: 2. The CDR3 loop is CASSETSGRRNEQFF. CDR3 in DNA: TGTGCCAGCAGTGAAACTAGCGGGAGGCGCAATGAGCAGTTCTTC.

This clonotype has just a few counts. The V call is TRBV11-3, the J call TRBJ2-1, with TRBD2 identical over 9 bases. The CDR3 is 16 amino acids. J lost 0 bases, V lost 8 bases, and 8 bases had no gene match. From germline, CDR1 is SGHNT and CDR2 YENEEA. The CDR3 is CASATSGFSSYNEQFF. The CDR3 DNA follows: TGTGCCAGCGCGACTAGCGGTTTTAGCTCCTACAATGAGCAGTTCTTC. Full variable domain (remainder filled in from reference TRBV11-3 and TRBJ2-1): EAGVVQSPRYKIIEKKQPVAFWCNPISGHNTLYWYLQNLGQGPELLIRYENEEAVDDSQLPKDRFSAERLKGVDSTLKIQPAELGDSAVYLCASATSGFSSYNEQFFGPGTRLTVL.